Below are 23 T cell receptor beta chains sequenced from a single sample in a study. One entry per CDR3 protein results from TCRdb running MiXCR on the 5' RACE reads. Of about 46,000 distinct CDR3 sequences detected, around 26% appear once; the ten largest clones hold roughly 2%. The source material was naive CD4+ T cells sorted from blood. Subset described: naive CD4+ T cells, CD4+CD45RA+CD25-. Receptors were obtained from a female donor with breast cancer.

This clonotype was counted many times. The chain couples TRBV29-1 to TRBJ2-7; 8 positions agree with TRBD1. CDR3 length equals 18 residues. The V segment lost 1 base and the J segment 3 bases; nucleotides outside the gene matches: 17. Germline assignment: CDR1 SQVTM and CDR2 ANQGSEA. CDR3 nucleotides: TGCAGCGTTGAAGGTCGACGACAGGGGACCCAAAAGCGCTACGAGCAGTACTTC. Translated: CSVEGRRQGTQKRYEQYF.

V and J are TRBV29-1 and TRBJ2-7, with D hard to call. V lost 6 bases and J lost 5, with 23 bases in between. The CDR3 runs to 15 residues. CDR1 is SQVTM, CDR2 ANQGSEA, per germline. CDR3 loop: CSVPVRSSAYNEQYF. The CDR3 bases are TGCAGCGTCCCCGTTAGAAGCAGTGCCTACAACGAGCAGTACTTC.

The chain has TRBV4-1 and TRBJ2-5, with 10 bases that match TRBD1. J lost 3 bases, V lost 6 bases, and 4 bases had no gene match. This CDR3 comprises 14 residues. Per the germline V gene, CDR1 is MGHRA and CDR2 is YSYEKL. This CDR3 reads CASRRTGGEETQYF. CDR3 coding DNA: TGCGCCAGCAGGCGGACAGGGGGAGAAGAGACCCAGTACTTC.

The chain links TRBV7-2 to TRBJ2-1, with a tentative D call TRBD1 (5 bases). This CDR3 comprises 15 residues. CDR1 SGHTA and CDR2 FQGNSA come from the germline V gene. Trimming stripped 4 bases from V and 8 bases from J, with 18 bases between. The CDR3: CASSSLGLKGDEQFF. Here the CDR3 DNA reads TGTGCCAGCAGCTCTCTAGGGTTGAAAGGGGATGAGCAGTTCTTC.

The chain carries TRBV28 and TRBJ2-2; D unresolved. The CDR3 spans 12 residues. In germline, CDR1 is MDHEN, CDR2 SYDVKM. Trimming took 6 bases from V and 5 from J, leaving 7 bases between them. The CDR3 region has the DNA TGTGCCAGCAGAAGGCTGACCGGGGAGCTGTTTTTT. Its translation is CASRRLTGELFF.

This clonotype was observed a few times. The V gene is TRBV29-1, the J gene TRBJ1-2, with D possibly matching TRBD1 (5 bases). V shed 8 bases and J shed 3 bases, with 13 bases lying between them. This CDR3 is 12 amino acids long. Germline V gives CDR1 SQVTM, CDR2 ANQGSEA. The CDR3 nucleotides read TGCAGCATGACCGGGACGCACTATGGCTACACCTTC. Its protein product is CSMTGTHYGYTF.

The chain couples TRBV6-4 to TRBJ1-2; D gene uncertain. The CDR3 totals 12 residues. CDR1 and CDR2 (germline): MRHNA, SNTAGT. V lost 2 bases and J lost 8, with 9 bases in between. The CDR3 coding sequence is TGTGCCAGCAGTGACCGGGGAACGGGCTACACCTTC. This encodes CASSDRGTGYTF.

V usage is TRBV4-2 and J usage is TRBJ2-5; TRBD2 matches 8 bases. J gave up 1 base and V 1 base, and 2 bases lay outside the gene matches. The CDR3 loop spans 15 amino acids. Germline V gene sequence: CDR1 LGHNA, CDR2 YNFKEQ. The CDR3 nucleotides are TGTGCCAGCAGCCAAGTAGCGGGACGCCAAGAGACCCAGTACTTC. Translation: CASSQVAGRQETQYF.

The rearrangement uses TRBV12-3 or TRBV12-4 and TRBJ2-1, with D perhaps TRBD2 (5 bases). Trimming cost V 7 bases and J 13 bases, with 23 bases left between them. The CDR3 runs 14 residues. The CDR3 loop is CASTLEGLPTLQFF. The CDR3 DNA follows: TGTGCCAGCACCTTGGAAGGACTGCCGACCCTTCAGTTCTTC.

J is TRBJ2-2 and V is TRBV20-1; a weak D match, TRBD2 (6 bases). The CDR3 covers 18 residues. Germline lookup yields CDR1 DFQATT and CDR2 SNEGSKA (reference sequence). V was trimmed by 0 bases and J by 7 bases, leaving 24 bases between them. CDR3 coding DNA: TGCAGTGCTAGAGATCAGCGGGCTACCGGAAAGAGCCACGGGGAGCTGTTTTTT. Protein sequence: CSARDQRATGKSHGELFF.

This clonotype was counted at least ten times. The chain combines TRBV2 with TRBJ1-5; D unresolved. CDR3 length equals 10 residues. From germline, CDR1 is SNHLY and CDR2 FYNNEI. Trimming left V 9 bases short and J 3 bases short, with 3 bases between. CDR3 amino acids: CARDNQPQHF. For the CDR3, the DNA is TGTGCCAGGGACAATCAGCCCCAGCATTTT.

The chain recombines TRBV3-1 with TRBJ2-2, with D maybe TRBD1 (6 bases). The germline gives CDR1 LGHDT, CDR2 YNNKEL (reference sequence). Trimming left V 0 bases short and J 6 bases short, with 8 bases between. There are 14 residues in the CDR3. The CDR3 DNA reads as TGTGCCAGCAGCCAAGAATCAGGGGCCGGGGAGCTGTTTTTT. Translated, it gives CASSQESGAGELFF.

This clonotype was recorded once. At one end the junction does not follow the germline gene, possibly because of a read error. V usage is TRBV5-1 and J usage is TRBJ1-1; 10 bases are a match to TRBD1. This CDR3 is built from 16 residues. Germline loops: CDR1 SGHRS, CDR2 YFSETQ. DNA for the CDR3: TGCGCCGGCAGCCCTGGACAGGGGGGGGTAAACACTGAAGCTTTCTTT. Translating it yields CAGSPGQGGVNTEAFF.

The rearrangement uses TRBV20-1 and TRBJ2-3; 11 bases are shared with TRBD2. This CDR3 contains 14 residues. Looked up from germline, CDR1 is DFQATT and CDR2 is SNEGSKA (reference sequence). With V trimmed by 6 bases and J by 3 bases, 5 bases remained unmatched. The CDR3 sequence is CSALAGGSTDTQYF. CDR3 coding DNA: TGCAGTGCGTTAGCGGGAGGGAGTACAGATACGCAGTATTTT.

This clonotype is labeled as medium-sized. The genes are TRBV9 and TRBJ1-6, with D hard to call. Germline V gives CDR1 SGDLS, CDR2 YYNGEE. The CDR3 runs 14 residues. V was clipped by 0 bases and J by 7 bases, with 8 bases between them. CDR3 residues: CASSVGIGNSPLHF. DNA for the CDR3: TGTGCCAGCAGCGTAGGAATTGGGAATTCACCCCTCCACTTT.

The chain is built from TRBV7-8 and TRBJ2-7, with D perhaps matching TRBD1 or TRBD2 (5 bases each). Germline CDR1 and CDR2: SGHVS and FQNEAQ. V dropped 5 bases and J dropped 0 bases, with 11 bases sitting between them. This CDR3 has 14 residues. This CDR3 is CASSLGTSSYEQYF. DNA of the CDR3: TGTGCCAGCAGCCTCGGGACCTCCTCCTACGAGCAGTACTTC. Based on the CDR3 plus reference TRBV7-8 and TRBJ2-7, the full variable domain is GAGVSQSPRYKVAKRGQDVALRCDPISGHVSLFWYQQALGQGPEFLTYFQNEAQLDKSGLPSDRFFAERPEGSVSTLKIQRTQQEDSAVYLCASSLGTSSYEQYFGPGTRLTVT.

Regarding this clonotype: The CDR3 ends on some other residue instead of the conserved phenylalanine or tryptophan, so this is likely a read error. The chain carries TRBV7-9 and TRBJ2-3, with 8 bases fitting TRBD2. Trimming took 3 bases from V and 9 from J; bases not matched to a gene: 8. Germline V gives CDR1 SEHNR, CDR2 FQNEAQ (reference sequence). This CDR3 spans 14 amino acids. CDR3 residues: CASSFGTSLQTQYS. The CDR3 DNA is TGTGCCAGCAGCTTCGGGACTAGTTTACAGACGCAGTATTCT.

This clonotype occurred many times. The gene calls are TRBV5-1 and TRBJ2-7; the D gene is possibly TRBD2 (6 bases). V was trimmed by 9 bases and J by 3 bases, leaving 10 bases between them. This CDR3 region has 11 residues. CDR1 and CDR2 (germline): SGHRS, YFSETQ. This CDR3 is CATLGGYEQYF. The CDR3 region has the DNA TGCGCCACCTTGGGGGGCTACGAGCAGTACTTC.

A word on this clonotype: This clone may be a read error of a much larger clone one base away. The chain recombines TRBV12-3 or TRBV12-4 with TRBJ2-1; D remains ambiguous. The CDR3 sequence is 14 residues long. The CDR3 region has the DNA TGTGCCAGCAGTATTAGGCCCTCCCTCAATGAGCAGTCCTTC. This gives the protein CASSIRPSLNEQSF.

Concerning this clonotype: This may arise from a read error, as a much more abundant clone is one base away. The rearrangement uses TRBV7-2 and TRBJ2-5; tentative D call: TRBD2 (6 bases). The length of the CDR3 is 16 residues. With 8 bases removed from V and 5 bases from J, the gap between germline ends came to 24 bases. The germline V gene encodes CDR1 SGHTA and CDR2 FQGNSA. The chain's CDR3 is CASGSGTPITAETQYF. The CDR3 DNA reads TGTGCCAGCGGCTCCGGGACTCCCATTACGGCGGAGACCCAGTACTTC.

This sequence joins TRBV5-1 and TRBJ2-1, with TRBD1 matching over 9 bases. The CDR3 runs 15 residues. Germline CDR1 SGHRS, CDR2 YFSETQ. V was clipped by 4 bases and J by 2 bases; unmatched bases: 4. The CDR3 spells CASSLGQGAYNEQFF. The CDR3 bases are TGCGCCAGCAGCCTGGGACAGGGAGCCTACAATGAGCAGTTCTTC.

This clonotype was seen a handful of times. The chain has TRBV28 and TRBJ1-1; D call uncertain. Germline V gene data show CDR1 as MDHEN and CDR2 as SYDVKM. This CDR3 has 14 amino acids. V was trimmed by 8 bases and J by 4 bases, leaving 17 bases between them. CDR3 DNA sequence: TGTGCCAGCTCCGGTATGGCCCCCAGCACTGAAGCTTTCTTT. Translation gives CASSGMAPSTEAFF.

The CDR3 DNA follows: TGTGCCAGCAGCCAGACCGGCAGTTCACCCCTCCACTTT. The encoded protein is CASSQTGSSPLHF. The J gene is TRBJ1-6, the V gene TRBV12-3 or TRBV12-4, with D uncertain. CDR3 length: 13 amino acids. V was pared by 6 bases and J by 9 bases, with 12 bases between.